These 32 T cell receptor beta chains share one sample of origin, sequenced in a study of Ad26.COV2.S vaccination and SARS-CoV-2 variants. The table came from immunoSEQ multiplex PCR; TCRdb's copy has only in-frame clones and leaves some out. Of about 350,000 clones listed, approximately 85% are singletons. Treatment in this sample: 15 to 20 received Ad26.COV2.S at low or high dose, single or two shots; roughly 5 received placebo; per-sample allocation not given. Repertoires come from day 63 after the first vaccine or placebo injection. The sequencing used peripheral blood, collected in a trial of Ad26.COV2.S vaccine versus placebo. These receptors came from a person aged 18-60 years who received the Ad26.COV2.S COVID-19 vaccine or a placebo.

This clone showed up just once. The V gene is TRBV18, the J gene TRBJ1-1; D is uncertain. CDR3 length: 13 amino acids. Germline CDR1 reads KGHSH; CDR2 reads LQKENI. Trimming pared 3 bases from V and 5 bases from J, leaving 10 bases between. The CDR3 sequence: CASSPTVGTEAFF. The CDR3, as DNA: TGTGCCAGCTCACCGACGGTCGGAACTGAAGCTTTCTTT.

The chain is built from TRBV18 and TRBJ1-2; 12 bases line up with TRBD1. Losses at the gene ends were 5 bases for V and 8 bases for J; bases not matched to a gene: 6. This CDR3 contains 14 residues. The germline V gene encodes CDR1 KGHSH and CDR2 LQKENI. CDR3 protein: CASSWAGTGGGYTF. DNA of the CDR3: TGTGCCAGCTCATGGGCCGGGACAGGGGGCGGCTACACCTTC.

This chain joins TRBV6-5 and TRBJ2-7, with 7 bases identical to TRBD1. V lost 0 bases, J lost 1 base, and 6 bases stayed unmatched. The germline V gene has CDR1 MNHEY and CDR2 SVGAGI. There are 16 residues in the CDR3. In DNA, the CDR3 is TGTGCCAGCAGTTACTCCCAGGGACAGATATCCTACGAGCAGTACTTC. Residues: CASSYSQGQISYEQYF.

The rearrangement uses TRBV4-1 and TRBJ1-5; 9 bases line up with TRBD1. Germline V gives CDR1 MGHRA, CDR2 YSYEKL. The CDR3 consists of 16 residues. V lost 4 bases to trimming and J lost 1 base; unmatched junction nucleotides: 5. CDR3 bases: TGCGCCAGCAGCCGTCGGACAGGGGTCAGCAATCAGCCCCAGCATTTT. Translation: CASSRRTGVSNQPQHF.

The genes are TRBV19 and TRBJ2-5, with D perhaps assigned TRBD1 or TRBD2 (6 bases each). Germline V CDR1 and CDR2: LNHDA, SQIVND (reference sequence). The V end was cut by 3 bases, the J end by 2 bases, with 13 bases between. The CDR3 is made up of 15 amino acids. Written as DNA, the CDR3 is TGTGCCAGTAGTATCAGTACAGGGACTCAAGAGACCCAGTACTTC. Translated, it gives CASSISTGTQETQYF.

The CDR3 coding sequence is TGTGCCAGTAGTGCCGATGAGAACACTGAAGCTTTCTTT. Its translation is CASSADENTEAFF. The genes are TRBV19 and TRBJ1-1, with D hard to call. Trimming removed 5 bases at V and 1 base at J, with 8 bases between. The CDR3 sequence is 13 residues long. CDR1 LNHDA and CDR2 SQIVND come from the germline V gene (reference sequence). The whole variable domain, filled in from reference TRBV19 and TRBJ1-1, reads DGGITQSPKYLFRKEGQNVTLSCEQNLNHDAMYWYRQDPGQGLRLIYYSQIVNDFQKGDIAEGYSVSREKKESFPLTVTSAQKNPTAFYLCASSADENTEAFFGQGTRLTVV.

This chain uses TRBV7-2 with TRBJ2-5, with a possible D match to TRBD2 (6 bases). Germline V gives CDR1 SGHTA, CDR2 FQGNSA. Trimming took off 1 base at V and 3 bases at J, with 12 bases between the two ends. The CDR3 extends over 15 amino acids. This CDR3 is CASSLGLTRKETQYF. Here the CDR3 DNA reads TGTGCCAGCAGCTTAGGATTGACTAGAAAAGAGACCCAGTACTTC.

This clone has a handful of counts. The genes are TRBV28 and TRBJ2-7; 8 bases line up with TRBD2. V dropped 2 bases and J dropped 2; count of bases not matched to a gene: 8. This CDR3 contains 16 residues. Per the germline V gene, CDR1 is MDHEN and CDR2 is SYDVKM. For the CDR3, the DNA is TGTGCCAGCAGTTTAGAGGCTAGCGGGCTCGCCTACGAGCAGTACTTC. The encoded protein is CASSLEASGLAYEQYF.

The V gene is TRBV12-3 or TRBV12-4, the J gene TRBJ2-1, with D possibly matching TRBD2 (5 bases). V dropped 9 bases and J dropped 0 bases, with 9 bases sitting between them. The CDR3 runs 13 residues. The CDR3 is CASLANSYNEQFF. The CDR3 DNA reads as TGTGCCAGTCTAGCCAACTCCTACAATGAGCAGTTCTTC.

The DNA for the CDR3 is TGTGCCATCAGTGAGTCTGGTCCAGGCGTCGGGCCAACCTCCTACAATGAGCAGTTCTTC. Its protein is CAISESGPGVGPTSYNEQFF. V gene TRBV10-3 combines with J gene TRBJ2-1; D not certain. CDR3 size: 20 residues. Trimming pared 0 bases from V and 0 bases from J, leaving 21 bases between. Germline V gives CDR1 ENHRY, CDR2 SYGVKD.

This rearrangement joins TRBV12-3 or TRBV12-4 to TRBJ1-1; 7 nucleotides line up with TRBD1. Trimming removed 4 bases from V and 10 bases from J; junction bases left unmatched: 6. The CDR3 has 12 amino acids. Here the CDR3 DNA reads TGTGCCAGCAGTTATACAGGGGCGGGAGCTTTCTTT. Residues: CASSYTGAGAFF.

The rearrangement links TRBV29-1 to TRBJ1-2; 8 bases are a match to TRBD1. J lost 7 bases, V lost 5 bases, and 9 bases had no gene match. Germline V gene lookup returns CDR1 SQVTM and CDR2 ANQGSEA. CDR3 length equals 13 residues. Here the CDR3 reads CSVLAGTGGGYTF. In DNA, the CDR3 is TGCAGCGTTCTGGCCGGGACAGGTGGTGGCTACACCTTC.

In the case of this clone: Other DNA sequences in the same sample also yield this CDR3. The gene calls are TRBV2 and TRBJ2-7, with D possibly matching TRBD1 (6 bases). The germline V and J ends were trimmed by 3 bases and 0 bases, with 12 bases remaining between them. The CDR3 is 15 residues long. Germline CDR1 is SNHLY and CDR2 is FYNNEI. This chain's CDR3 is CASSERQASSYEQYF. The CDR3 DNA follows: TGTGCCAGCAGTGAGAGACAGGCGAGCTCCTACGAGCAGTACTTC.

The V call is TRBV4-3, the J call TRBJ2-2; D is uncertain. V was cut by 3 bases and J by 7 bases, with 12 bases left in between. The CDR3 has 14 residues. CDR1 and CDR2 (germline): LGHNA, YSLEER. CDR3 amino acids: CASSQILGDGELFF. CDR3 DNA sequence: TGCGCCAGCAGCCAGATCCTAGGAGACGGGGAGCTGTTTTTT.

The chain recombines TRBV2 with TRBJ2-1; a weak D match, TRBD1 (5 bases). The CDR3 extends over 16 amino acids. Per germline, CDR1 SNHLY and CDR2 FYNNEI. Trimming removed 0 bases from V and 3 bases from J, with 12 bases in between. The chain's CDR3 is CASSEADTDGYNEQFF. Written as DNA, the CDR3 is TGTGCCAGCAGTGAAGCGGACACCGACGGCTACAATGAGCAGTTCTTC.

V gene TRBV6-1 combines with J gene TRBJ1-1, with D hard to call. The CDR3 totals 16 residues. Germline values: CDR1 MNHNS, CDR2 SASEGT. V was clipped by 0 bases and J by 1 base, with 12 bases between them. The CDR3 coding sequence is TGTGCCAGCAGTGAAGCTAGCGAGGGAAGGAACACTGAAGCTTTCTTT. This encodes CASSEASEGRNTEAFF.

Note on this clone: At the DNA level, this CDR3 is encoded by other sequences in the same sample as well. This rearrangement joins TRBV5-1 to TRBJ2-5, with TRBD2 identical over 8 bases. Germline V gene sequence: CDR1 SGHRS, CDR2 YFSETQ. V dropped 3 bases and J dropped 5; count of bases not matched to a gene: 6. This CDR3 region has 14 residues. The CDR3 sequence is CASSSSGGRETQYF. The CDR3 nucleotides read TGCGCCAGCAGCTCCTCGGGGGGGAGGGAGACCCAGTACTTC.

The CDR3 coding sequence is TGTGCCACCAGCAGCCGAGCCAACTACGAGCAGTACTTC. It is translated as CATSSRANYEQYF. This chain joins TRBV15 and TRBJ2-7; D uncertain. Germline-derived CDR1 and CDR2 are LNHNV and YYDKDF (reference sequence). The CDR3 runs 13 residues. The ends were cut back, 3 bases at V and 3 bases at J, with 9 bases in the middle.

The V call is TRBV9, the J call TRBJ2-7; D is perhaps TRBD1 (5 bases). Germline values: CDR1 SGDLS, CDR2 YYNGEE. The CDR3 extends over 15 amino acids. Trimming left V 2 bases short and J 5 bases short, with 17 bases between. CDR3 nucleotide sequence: TGTGCCAGCAGCGTCTTGCCGGCCAGGGTTAACGAGCAGTACTTC. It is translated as CASSVLPARVNEQYF.

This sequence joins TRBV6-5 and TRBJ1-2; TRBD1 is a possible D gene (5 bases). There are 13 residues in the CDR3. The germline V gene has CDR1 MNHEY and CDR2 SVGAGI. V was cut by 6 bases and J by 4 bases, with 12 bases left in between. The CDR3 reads CASRQRGGYGYTF. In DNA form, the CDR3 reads TGTGCCAGCAGACAAAGGGGCGGCTATGGCTACACCTTC.

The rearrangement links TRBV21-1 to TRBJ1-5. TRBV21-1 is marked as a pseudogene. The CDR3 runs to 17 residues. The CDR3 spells CASSKEERTNSNQPQHF. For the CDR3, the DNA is TGTGCCAGCAGCAAAGAGGAAAGGACGAATAGCAATCAGCCCCAGCATTTT.

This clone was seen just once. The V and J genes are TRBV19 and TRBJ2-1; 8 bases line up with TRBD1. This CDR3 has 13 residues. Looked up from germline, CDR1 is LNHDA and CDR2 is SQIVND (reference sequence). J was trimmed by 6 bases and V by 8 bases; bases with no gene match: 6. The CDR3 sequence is CASSGGVINEQFF. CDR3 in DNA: TGTGCCAGTTCAGGGGGCGTTATCAATGAGCAGTTCTTC.

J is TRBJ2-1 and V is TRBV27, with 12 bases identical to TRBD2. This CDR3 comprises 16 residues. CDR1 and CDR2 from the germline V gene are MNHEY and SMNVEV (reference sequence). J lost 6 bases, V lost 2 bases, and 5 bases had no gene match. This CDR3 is CASSLRLAGGVNEQFF. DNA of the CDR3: TGTGCCAGCAGTTTAAGGCTAGCGGGGGGGGTCAATGAGCAGTTCTTC.

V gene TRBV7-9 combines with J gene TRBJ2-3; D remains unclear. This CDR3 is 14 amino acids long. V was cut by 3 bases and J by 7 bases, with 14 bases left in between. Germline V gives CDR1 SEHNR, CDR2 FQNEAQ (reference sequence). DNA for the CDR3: TGTGCCAGCAGCTTCCCGACATGGCAAAATACGCAGTATTTT. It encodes CASSFPTWQNTQYF.

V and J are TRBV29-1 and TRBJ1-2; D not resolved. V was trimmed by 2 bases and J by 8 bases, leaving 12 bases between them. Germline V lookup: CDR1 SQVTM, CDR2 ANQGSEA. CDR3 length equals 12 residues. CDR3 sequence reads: CSVETGSGGYTF. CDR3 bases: TGCAGCGTTGAAACGGGGTCGGGCGGCTACACCTTC.

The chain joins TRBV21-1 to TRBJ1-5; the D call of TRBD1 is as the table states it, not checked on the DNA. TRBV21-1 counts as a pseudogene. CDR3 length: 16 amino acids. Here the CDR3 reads CASSGAVDRGDQPQHF. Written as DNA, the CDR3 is TGTGCCAGCAGCGGGGCAGTTGACAGGGGTGATCAGCCCCAGCATTTT.

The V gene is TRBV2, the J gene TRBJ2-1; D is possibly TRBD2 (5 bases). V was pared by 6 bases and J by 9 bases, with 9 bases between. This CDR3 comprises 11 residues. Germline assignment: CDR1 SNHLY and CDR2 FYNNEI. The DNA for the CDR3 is TGTGCCAGCAGATTTGAGGGTGAGCAGTTCTTC. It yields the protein CASRFEGEQFF.

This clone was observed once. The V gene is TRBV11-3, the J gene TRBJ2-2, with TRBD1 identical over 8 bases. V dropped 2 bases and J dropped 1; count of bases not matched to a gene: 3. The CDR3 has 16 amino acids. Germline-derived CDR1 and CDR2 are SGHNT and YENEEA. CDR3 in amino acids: CASSLIGTGNTGELFF. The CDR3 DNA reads TGTGCCAGCAGCTTAATCGGGACAGGGAACACCGGGGAGCTGTTTTTT.

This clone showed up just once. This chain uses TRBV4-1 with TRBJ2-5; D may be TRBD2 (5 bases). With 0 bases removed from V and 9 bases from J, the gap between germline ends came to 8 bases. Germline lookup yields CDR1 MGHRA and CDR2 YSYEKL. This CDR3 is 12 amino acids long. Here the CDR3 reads CASSQDSGAQYF. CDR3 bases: TGCGCCAGCAGCCAAGATTCCGGGGCCCAGTACTTC.

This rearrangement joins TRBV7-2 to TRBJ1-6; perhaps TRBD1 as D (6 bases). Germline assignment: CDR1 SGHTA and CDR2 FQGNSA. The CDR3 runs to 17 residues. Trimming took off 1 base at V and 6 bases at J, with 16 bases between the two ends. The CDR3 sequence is CASSLGVYREPNSPLHF. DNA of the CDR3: TGTGCCAGCAGCTTAGGGGTCTACAGGGAACCTAATTCACCCCTCCACTTT.

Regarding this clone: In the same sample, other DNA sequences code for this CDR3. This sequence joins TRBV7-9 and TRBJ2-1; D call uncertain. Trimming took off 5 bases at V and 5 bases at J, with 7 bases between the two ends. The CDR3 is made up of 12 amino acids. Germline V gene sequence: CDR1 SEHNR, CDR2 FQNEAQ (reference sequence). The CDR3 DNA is TGTGCCAGCAGCCCTCGAGACAATGAGCAGTTCTTC. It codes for CASSPRDNEQFF.

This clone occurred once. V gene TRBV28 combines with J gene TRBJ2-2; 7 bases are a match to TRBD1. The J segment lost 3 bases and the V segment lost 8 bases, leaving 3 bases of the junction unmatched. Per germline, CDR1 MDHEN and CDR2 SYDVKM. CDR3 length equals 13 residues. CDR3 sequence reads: CASSGGYTGELFF. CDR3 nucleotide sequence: TGTGCCAGCTCAGGGGGTTACACCGGGGAGCTGTTTTTT.